One and the same sample provided the 26 T cell receptor beta chains below, sequenced in a study of cytomegalovirus exposure and HLA in healthy donors. Vbeta (60) and Jbeta (13) primers were used in the PCR. The repertoire was sequenced with immunoSEQ multiplex PCR; TCRdb's copy has only in-frame clones and lacks some. The sample table includes roughly 190,000 clones. Specimen: PBMCs. The source of these receptors is a woman under 30 in good health and CMV-seropositive.

This chain joins TRBV7-2 and TRBJ2-3, with 9 bases that match TRBD1. Germline assignment: CDR1 SGHTA and CDR2 FQGNSA. Trimming cost V 2 bases and J 5 bases; bases outside gene matches: 8. This CDR3 comprises 16 residues. The CDR3 is CASSLTRDRAIDTQYF. CDR3 nucleotide sequence: TGTGCCAGCAGCTTAACGCGGGACAGGGCTATAGATACGCAGTATTTT. Based on the CDR3 plus reference TRBV7-2 and TRBJ2-3, the full variable domain is GAGVSQSPSNKVTEKGKDVELRCDPISGHTALYWYRQSLGQGLEFLIYFQGNSAPDKSGLPSDRFSAERTGGSVSTLTIQRTQQEDSAVYLCASSLTRDRAIDTQYFGPGTRLTVL.

The chain carries TRBV15 and TRBJ2-7; TRBD2 matches at 8 bases. This CDR3 contains 15 residues. Trimming at V came to 1 base and at J to 4 bases, leaving 6 bases not matched to a gene. The germline V gene has CDR1 LNHNV and CDR2 YYDKDF (reference sequence). The CDR3 region has the DNA TGTGCCACCAGCAGAGGGCCGGGGGGGCGGTACGAGCAGTACTTC. Translated, it gives CATSRGPGGRYEQYF.

V is TRBV11-2 and J is TRBJ2-1; D is uncertain. Germline loops: CDR1 SGHAT, CDR2 FQNNGV. The V end lost 1 base, the J end lost 5 bases, and 3 bases lay between the germline ends. The CDR3 contains 12 residues. The CDR3 reads CASSLADNEQFF. The CDR3 DNA reads TGTGCCAGCAGCTTAGCAGACAATGAGCAGTTCTTC.

The chain has TRBV5-4 and TRBJ1-2, with 7 bases matching TRBD1. Germline V CDR1 and CDR2: SGHNT, YYREEE (reference sequence). The CDR3 length is 14 residues. V gave up 0 bases and J gave up 7 bases; unmatched junction bases: 6. This CDR3 reads CASSLGDSLGGYTF. Written as DNA, the CDR3 is TGTGCCAGCAGCTTGGGGGACAGCTTGGGTGGCTACACCTTC.

V and J are TRBV27 and TRBJ2-1; 8 bases agree with TRBD2. The CDR3 runs 15 residues. CDR1 is MNHEY and CDR2 is SMNVEV in the germline V gene (reference sequence). CDR3 region: CVAAVAGNTYNEQFF. The DNA for the CDR3 is TGTGTAGCCGCCGTAGCGGGGAATACCTACAATGAGCAGTTCTTC.

The chain combines TRBV29-1 with TRBJ1-1; a weak D match, TRBD1 (5 bases). The germline V and J ends were trimmed by 5 bases and 3 bases, with 10 bases remaining between them. The CDR3 consists of 12 residues. Germline values: CDR1 SQVTM, CDR2 ANQGSEA. CDR3 amino acids: CSVPGGYTEAFF. Here the CDR3 DNA reads TGCAGCGTTCCCGGGGGGTACACTGAAGCTTTCTTT.

V is TRBV11-3 and J is TRBJ2-3; TRBD1 might be the D (6 bases). There are 15 residues in the CDR3. The V end lost 5 bases, the J end lost 0 bases, and 12 bases lay between the germline ends. Germline V gene data show CDR1 as SGHNT and CDR2 as YENEEA. The CDR3 coding sequence is TGTGCCAGCAGCCGGGGACATGTTAGCACAGATACGCAGTATTTT. Its translation: CASSRGHVSTDTQYF.

The rearrangement uses TRBV7-2 and TRBJ2-7, with a possible D match to TRBD2 (6 bases). V dropped 1 base and J dropped 2 bases, with 12 bases sitting between them. The germline gives CDR1 SGHTA, CDR2 FQGNSA. The CDR3 totals 15 residues. The CDR3 spells CASSLEASETYEQYF. CDR3 DNA sequence: TGTGCCAGCAGCTTAGAGGCTAGCGAGACCTACGAGCAGTACTTC.

Details on this clone: The sample carries other DNA sequences with the same CDR3. The CDR3 is CASSLQGTGELFF. The CDR3 DNA follows: TGTGCCAGCAGCTTACAGGGAACCGGGGAGCTGTTTTTT. The chain recombines TRBV7-9 with TRBJ2-2; a weak D match, TRBD1 (5 bases). This CDR3 region has 13 residues. Trimming left V 2 bases short and J 5 bases short, with 6 bases between. CDR1 and CDR2 (germline): SEHNR, FQNEAQ (reference sequence).

The V call is TRBV6-1, the J call TRBJ2-7; D gene ambiguous. Between the trimmed V and J ends, which lost 0 bases and 4 bases, there was a span of 13 bases. This CDR3 contains 15 residues. Germline V lookup: CDR1 MNHNS, CDR2 SASEGT. Written as DNA, the CDR3 is TGTGCCAGCAGTGAAGCGGTAAGGATACTATACGAGCAGTACTTC. Residues: CASSEAVRILYEQYF.

The CDR3 is CASSWGQGQSDTQYF. DNA of the CDR3: TGCGCCAGCAGCTGGGGACAGGGTCAATCAGATACGCAGTATTTT. The chain joins TRBV5-1 to TRBJ2-3, with 9 bases fitting TRBD1. Germline-derived CDR1 and CDR2 are SGHRS and YFSETQ. The length of the CDR3 is 15 residues. Trimming cost V 3 bases and J 4 bases; bases outside gene matches: 6.

This chain connects TRBV11-3 to TRBJ1-1; D perhaps matches TRBD1 (5 bases). V dropped 5 bases and J dropped 1 base, with 14 bases sitting between them. In germline, CDR1 is SGHNT, CDR2 YENEEA. This CDR3 is built from 15 residues. The CDR3 bases are TGTGCCAGCAGCCCTAGGGGTTCTAGGAACACTGAAGCTTTCTTT. Translated: CASSPRGSRNTEAFF.

DNA of the CDR3: TGTGCCAGCAGCCCGGGACAGGGGCCCTACGAGCAGTACTTC. Protein sequence: CASSPGQGPYEQYF. The chain combines TRBV7-2 with TRBJ2-7, with 10 nucleotides matching TRBD1. This CDR3 contains 14 residues. Germline CDR1 is SGHTA and CDR2 is FQGNSA. J gave up 2 bases and V 5 bases, and 3 bases lay outside the gene matches.

The V call is TRBV9, the J call TRBJ2-3, with D possibly being TRBD2 (7 bases). The germline gives CDR1 SGDLS, CDR2 YYNGEE. V dropped 7 bases and J dropped 3 bases, with 15 bases sitting between them. The CDR3 spans 14 residues. CDR3 loop: CASGAGAMTDTQYF. The CDR3 DNA follows: TGTGCCAGCGGGGCGGGGGCGATGACAGATACGCAGTATTTT.

The chain combines TRBV19 with TRBJ2-1, with 9 bases lining up with TRBD1. Germline CDR1 LNHDA, CDR2 SQIVND (reference sequence). V lost 3 bases and J lost 0; bases outside the gene matches: 3. This CDR3 spans 16 amino acids. The CDR3 DNA is TGTGCCAGTAGTATTATGGACAGGGGCTCCTACAATGAGCAGTTCTTC. Protein: CASSIMDRGSYNEQFF. Full variable domain (outside the CDR3, taken from reference TRBV19 and TRBJ2-1): DGGITQSPKYLFRKEGQNVTLSCEQNLNHDAMYWYRQDPGQGLRLIYYSQIVNDFQKGDIAEGYSVSREKKESFPLTVTSAQKNPTAFYLCASSIMDRGSYNEQFFGPGTRLTVL.

This rearrangement joins TRBV2 to TRBJ1-1, with D perhaps matching TRBD1 (6 bases). The germline V and J ends were trimmed by 4 bases and 4 bases, with 16 bases remaining between them. CDR3 length equals 15 residues. CDR1 and CDR2 from the germline V gene are SNHLY and FYNNEI. CDR3 DNA: TGTGCCAGCAGTGCAATGGCAGGGGATGTCACTGAAGCTTTCTTT. This translates into CASSAMAGDVTEAFF.

V usage is TRBV18 and J usage is TRBJ2-1; 8 bases match TRBD2. Germline V gene data show CDR1 as KGHSH and CDR2 as LQKENI. The CDR3 runs to 15 residues. The V and J ends lost 0 bases and 14 bases, in that order; junction bases with no gene match: 12. CDR3 sequence: CASSPPSSSGRWKFF. CDR3 bases: TGTGCCAGCTCACCACCCAGCTCGAGCGGGAGATGGAAGTTCTTC.

The chain combines TRBV4-3 with TRBJ2-1; 11 nucleotides line up with TRBD1. V gave up 4 bases and J gave up 3 bases; unmatched junction bases: 2. The CDR3 contains 15 residues. CDR1 is LGHNA, CDR2 YSLEER, per germline. The DNA for the CDR3 is TGCGCCAGCAGCCCGGGACAGGGGGTCTACAATGAGCAGTTCTTC. It specifies CASSPGQGVYNEQFF.

The chain carries TRBV5-6 and TRBJ2-5, with D possibly matching TRBD1 (5 bases). The CDR3 totals 13 residues. In germline, CDR1 is SGHDT, CDR2 YYEEEE. V lost 1 base and J lost 4, with 8 bases in between. The CDR3 DNA is TGTGCCAGCAGCTTGTACAGGCCAGAGACCCAGTACTTC. Translating it yields CASSLYRPETQYF.

V and J are TRBV9 and TRBJ2-7; the match to TRBD2 covers 9 bases. The CDR3 consists of 15 residues. The germline gives CDR1 SGDLS, CDR2 YYNGEE. The ends lost 0 bases at V and 2 bases at J; junction bases unmatched: 3. This chain's CDR3 is CASSVGGGGAYEQYF. In nucleotides, the CDR3 is TGTGCCAGCAGCGTAGGTGGCGGGGGGGCCTACGAGCAGTACTTC.

Here the CDR3 DNA reads TGCGCCAGCAGCCAAGTGCTGACCCCGGGGAGGATCTACGAGCAGTACTTC. Translating gives CASSQVLTPGRIYEQYF. The chain couples TRBV4-1 to TRBJ2-7; D is perhaps TRBD2 (6 bases). This CDR3 has 17 residues. Germline CDR1 is MGHRA and CDR2 is YSYEKL. The V and J ends lost 1 base and 3 bases respectively, with 19 bases between them.

The chain is built from TRBV9 and TRBJ2-1; TRBD2 matches at 7 bases. The CDR3 runs to 16 residues. V shed 0 bases, J shed 7 bases, and the junction held 10 bases outside the gene matches. Germline V CDR1 and CDR2: SGDLS, YYNGEE. CDR3 sequence reads: CASSVATGRGFNEQFF. The CDR3 region has the DNA TGTGCCAGCAGCGTAGCTACGGGGAGGGGATTTAATGAGCAGTTCTTC.

The V call is TRBV4-1, the J call TRBJ2-5, with a possible D match to TRBD2 (6 bases). The CDR3 has 16 residues. Germline CDR1 is MGHRA and CDR2 is YSYEKL. Between the trimmed V and J ends, which lost 1 base and 5 bases, there was a span of 17 bases. CDR3 sequence reads: CASSQVGVAEGETQYF. The DNA of the CDR3 is TGCGCCAGCAGCCAAGTCGGGGTAGCGGAGGGGGAGACCCAGTACTTC.

The chain couples TRBV11-2 to TRBJ1-5; D call uncertain. The CDR3 loop spans 14 amino acids. Germline CDR1 reads SGHAT; CDR2 reads FQNNGV. The germline V and J ends were trimmed by 0 bases and 7 bases, with 10 bases remaining between them. DNA of the CDR3: TGTGCCAGCAGCTTAGATGGAGGCCAACAGCCCCAGCATTTT. Protein sequence: CASSLDGGQQPQHF.

The chain recombines TRBV5-1 with TRBJ1-4, with D tentatively TRBD1 (5 bases). The germline V gene has CDR1 SGHRS and CDR2 YFSETQ. This CDR3 has 14 amino acids. V was shortened by 2 bases and J by 7 bases, with 12 bases between the two germline ends. The CDR3 reads CASSFGWGGEKLFF. CDR3 in DNA: TGCGCCAGCAGCTTCGGGTGGGGGGGTGAAAAACTGTTTTTT. The full variable domain, completed using reference TRBV5-1 and TRBJ1-4, is KAGVTQTPRYLIKTRGQQVTLSCSPISGHRSVSWYQQTPGQGLQFLFEYFSETQRNKGNFPGRFSGRQFSNSRSEMNVSTLELGDSALYLCASSFGWGGEKLFFGSGTQLSVL.

The chain employs TRBV6-6 and TRBJ1-5; D is ambiguous. Germline loops: CDR1 MNHNY, CDR2 SVGAGI (reference sequence). Trimming left V 5 bases short and J 0 bases short, with 8 bases between. The CDR3 covers 14 residues. CDR3 protein: CASSLTYSNQPQHF. CDR3 DNA sequence: TGTGCCAGCAGTCTTACATATAGCAATCAGCCCCAGCATTTT.